These 16 T cell receptor beta chains share one sample of origin, sequenced in a study of T cells in Graves' hyperthyroidism and ophthalmopathy. Regions amplified from RNA transcripts were the TCR beta CDR3 regions. The HTBI primer set was used in a first-round RT-PCR of the TCR CDR3. TCRdb used MiXCR to reprocess the multiplex PCR reads, holding one entry per CDR3 protein. The repertoire has hundreds of thousands of distinct CDR3 sequences, over 11% of them found once; the top ten carry roughly 24%. The sample consisted of blood. The receptors here all came from a woman aged 30 to 39 with Graves' hyperthyroidism.

Notes on this clonotype: Being one base from a much bigger clone, this may be a read error. The chain couples TRBV18 to TRBJ1-1; D might be TRBD1 (6 bases). Germline V CDR1 and CDR2: KGHSH, LQKENI. CDR3 length: 15 residues. In DNA, the CDR3 is TGTGCCACCTCAGCAGGATCAGGGGCGAACACTGAAGCTTTCTTT. Translating it yields CATSAGSGANTEAFF. The full variable domain, completed using reference TRBV18 and TRBJ1-1, is NAGVMQNPRHLVRRRGQEARLRCSPMKGHSHVYWYRQLPEEGLKFMVYLQKENIIDESGMPKERFSAEFPKEGPSILRIQQVVRGDSAAYFCATSAGSGANTEAFFGQGTRLTVV.

This clonotype has at least ten counts. The chain recombines TRBV7-9 with TRBJ1-5; TRBD1 is a possible D gene (6 bases). V was clipped by 3 bases and J by 3 bases, with 9 bases between them. The CDR3 extends over 14 amino acids. CDR1 is SEHNR, CDR2 FQNEAQ, per germline (reference sequence). CDR3 nucleotide sequence: TGTGCCAGCAGCTTCGGGACAAACAATCAGCCCCAGCATTTT. It translates to CASSFGTNNQPQHF.

This clonotype turned up a few times. CDR3 region: CASSFRPSGTDTQYF. DNA of the CDR3: TGTGCCAGCAGTTTCCGGCCTAGCGGCACAGATACGCAGTATTTT. V gene TRBV27 combines with J gene TRBJ2-3, with D perhaps matching TRBD2 (6 bases). V was clipped by 3 bases and J by 1 base, with 11 bases between them. The germline gives CDR1 MNHEY, CDR2 SMNVEV (reference sequence). There are 15 residues in the CDR3.

This clonotype was seen ten or more times. The CDR3 bases are TGTGCCAGCAGCACTGACAGGGGAGGACGGGGCTACACCTTC. Its protein product is CASSTDRGGRGYTF. This chain uses TRBV7-8 with TRBJ1-2; 8 positions agree with TRBD1. Germline assignment: CDR1 SGHVS and CDR2 FQNEAQ. J gave up 8 bases and V 5 bases, and 10 bases lay outside the gene matches. The length of the CDR3 is 14 residues.

This clonotype appeared many times. The V and J genes are TRBV12-3 or TRBV12-4 and TRBJ2-2; D unresolved. V lost 5 bases and J 5 bases, leaving 6 bases between the germline ends. The CDR3 extends over 12 amino acids. CDR3 nucleotide sequence: TGTGCCAGCAGTCCCCCGACCGGGGAGCTGTTTTTT. This codes for CASSPPTGELFF.

This rearrangement joins TRBV19 to TRBJ2-7, with 9 bases matching TRBD1. V was clipped by 4 bases and J by 5 bases; unmatched bases: 3. CDR3 length: 13 residues. CDR1 is LNHDA and CDR2 is SQIVND in the germline V gene (reference sequence). Here the CDR3 reads CASSTRDRDEQYF. Written as DNA, the CDR3 is TGTGCCAGTAGTACCCGGGACAGGGACGAGCAGTACTTC.

This clonotype was picked up many times. The J gene is TRBJ2-5, the V gene TRBV13; a weak D match, TRBD1 (6 bases). Germline lookup yields CDR1 PRHDT and CDR2 FYEKMQ (reference sequence). V lost 5 bases to trimming and J lost 1 base, with 17 bases between them. CDR3 length: 16 amino acids. The CDR3 spells CASSLQGWGVQETQYF. In nucleotides, the CDR3 is TGTGCCAGCAGCCTCCAGGGGTGGGGAGTCCAAGAGACCCAGTACTTC.

There are many counts of this clonotype. The rearrangement joins TRBV12-3 or TRBV12-4 to TRBJ2-1; 7 bases map to TRBD1. The length of the CDR3 is 16 residues. The V and J ends lost 4 bases and 6 bases, in that order; junction bases with no gene match: 12. CDR3 region: CASSSLDRVISNEQFF. CDR3 in DNA: TGTGCCAGCAGTTCCCTAGACAGGGTTATAAGCAATGAGCAGTTCTTC.

This clonotype was observed a handful of times. The gene calls are TRBV7-2 and TRBJ2-2, with no clear D. The V end lost 5 bases, the J end lost 2 bases, and 15 bases lay between the germline ends. The CDR3 is made up of 16 amino acids. Germline V gene lookup returns CDR1 SGHTA and CDR2 FQGNSA. The CDR3, as DNA: TGTGCCAGCAGCGTACGCCGCCAATTAAACACCGGGGAGCTGTTTTTT. Translating gives CASSVRRQLNTGELFF.

This clonotype has more than one count but fewer than ten. The chain carries TRBV7-3 and TRBJ2-2, with 8 bases matching TRBD2. CDR1 SGHTA and CDR2 FQGTGA come from the germline V gene. J was trimmed by 6 bases and V by 3 bases; bases with no gene match: 9. CDR3 length equals 16 residues. CDR3: CASSFISGRVSGELFF. CDR3 nucleotide sequence: TGTGCCAGCAGCTTTATAAGCGGGAGAGTCTCCGGGGAGCTGTTTTTT.

This clonotype was counted ten times or more. The rearrangement uses TRBV20-1 and TRBJ2-1; D uncertain. From germline, CDR1 is DFQATT and CDR2 SNEGSKA (reference sequence). Between the trimmed V and J ends, which lost 7 bases and 5 bases, there was a span of 6 bases. The CDR3 has 10 amino acids. Written as DNA, the CDR3 is TGCAGTGTCACGGACAATGAGCAGTTCTTC. Its protein product is CSVTDNEQFF.

This clonotype has just a few counts. The chain links TRBV29-1 to TRBJ1-4; D ambiguous. This CDR3 region has 14 residues. Deletions cut 5 bases from V and 5 bases from J, with 15 bases between. CDR1 and CDR2 from the germline V gene are SQVTM and ANQGSEA. CDR3 bases: TGCAGCGTTCATTTGGGATTGAGAAATGAAAAACTGTTTTTT. Protein product: CSVHLGLRNEKLFF.

This clonotype was counted ten times or more. The chain joins TRBV5-1 to TRBJ2-7, with D perhaps TRBD1 (5 bases). CDR1 is SGHRS and CDR2 is YFSETQ in the germline V gene. V was cut by 4 bases and J by 2 bases, with 16 bases left in between. The CDR3 covers 15 residues. In nucleotides, the CDR3 is TGCGCCAGCAGCGGGGCTGGGTTAAGGACCTACGAGCAGTACTTC. This encodes CASSGAGLRTYEQYF.

This clonotype appeared many times. The rearrangement links TRBV6-1 to TRBJ2-5, with TRBD2 matching 8 bases. CDR1 and CDR2 from the germline V gene are MNHNS and SASEGT. J was trimmed by 1 base and V by 4 bases; bases with no gene match: 5. The CDR3 consists of 15 residues. The CDR3 nucleotides are TGTGCCAGCAGTGCCCAACTAGCGGCCCAAGAGACCCAGTACTTC. This translates into CASSAQLAAQETQYF.

This clonotype has a count of ten or more. The chain combines TRBV20-1 with TRBJ2-2; 11 bases are shared with TRBD2. From germline, CDR1 is DFQATT and CDR2 SNEGSKA (reference sequence). The CDR3 spans 15 residues. V lost 3 bases and J lost 6; bases outside the gene matches: 6. The CDR3 DNA reads TGCAGTGCTAGGCTAGCGGGAGGAGGTGCCGGGGAGCTGTTTTTT. Its translation is CSARLAGGGAGELFF.

This clonotype has ten or more counts. The chain is built from TRBV6-1 and TRBJ2-1; D may match TRBD1 or TRBD2 (5 bases each). Germline V gene lookup returns CDR1 MNHNS and CDR2 SASEGT. This CDR3 is built from 15 residues. The V end was cut by 6 bases, the J end by 6 bases, with 18 bases between. The CDR3 DNA reads as TGTGCCAGCAGCACCGGGACGCCCCAACCCAATGAGCAGTTCTTC. This translates into CASSTGTPQPNEQFF.